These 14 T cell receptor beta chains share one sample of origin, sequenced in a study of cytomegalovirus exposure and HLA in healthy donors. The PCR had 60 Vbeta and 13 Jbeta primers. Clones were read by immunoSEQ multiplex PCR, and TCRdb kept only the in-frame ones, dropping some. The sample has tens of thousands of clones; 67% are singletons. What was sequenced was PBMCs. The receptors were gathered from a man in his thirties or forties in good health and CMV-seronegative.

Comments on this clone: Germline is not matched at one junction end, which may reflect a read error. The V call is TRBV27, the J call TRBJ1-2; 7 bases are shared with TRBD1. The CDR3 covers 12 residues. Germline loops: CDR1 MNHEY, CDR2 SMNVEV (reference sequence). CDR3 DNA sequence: TGTGCCAGCAGCCTAACAGGGGATGGCTACCCCTTC. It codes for CASSLTGDGYPF.

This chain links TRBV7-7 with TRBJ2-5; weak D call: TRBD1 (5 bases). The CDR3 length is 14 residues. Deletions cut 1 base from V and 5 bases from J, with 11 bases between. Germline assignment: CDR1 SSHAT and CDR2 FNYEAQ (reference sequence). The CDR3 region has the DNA TGTGCCAGCAGCTTAGAGACAGTTGGGGAGACCCAGTACTTC. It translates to CASSLETVGETQYF.

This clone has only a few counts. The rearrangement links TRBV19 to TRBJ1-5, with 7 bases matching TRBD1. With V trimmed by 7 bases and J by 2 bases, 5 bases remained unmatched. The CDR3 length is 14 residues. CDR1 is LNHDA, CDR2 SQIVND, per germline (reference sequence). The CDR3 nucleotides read TGTGCCAGTACCATGGGACAGCGCAATCAGCCCCAGCATTTT. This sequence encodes CASTMGQRNQPQHF.

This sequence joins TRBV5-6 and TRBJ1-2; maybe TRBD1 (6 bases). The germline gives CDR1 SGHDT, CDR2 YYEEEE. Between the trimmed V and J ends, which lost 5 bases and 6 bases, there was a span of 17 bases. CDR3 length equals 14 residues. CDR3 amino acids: CASSFPTGGDGYTF. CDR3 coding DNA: TGTGCCAGCAGTTTTCCGACTGGGGGCGATGGCTACACCTTC. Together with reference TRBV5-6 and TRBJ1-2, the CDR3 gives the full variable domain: DAGVTQSPTHLIKTRGQQVTLRCSPKSGHDTVSWYQQALGQGPQFIFQYYEEEERQRGNFPDRFSGHQFPNYSSELNVNALLLGDSALYLCASSFPTGGDGYTFGSGTRLTVV.

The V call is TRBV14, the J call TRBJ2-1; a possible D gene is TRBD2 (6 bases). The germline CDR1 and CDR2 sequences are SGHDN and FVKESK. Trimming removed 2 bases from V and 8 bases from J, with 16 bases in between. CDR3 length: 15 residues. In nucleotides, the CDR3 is TGTGCCAGCAGCCAAAGTCCGGGCGGGATCTATGAGCAGTTCTTC. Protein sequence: CASSQSPGGIYEQFF.

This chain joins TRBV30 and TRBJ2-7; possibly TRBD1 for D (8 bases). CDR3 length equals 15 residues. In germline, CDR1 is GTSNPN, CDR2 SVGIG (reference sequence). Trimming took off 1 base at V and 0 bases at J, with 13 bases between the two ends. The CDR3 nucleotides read TGTGCCTGGAGTGGGACAGGGAGGGTCTCCTACGAGCAGTACTTC. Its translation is CAWSGTGRVSYEQYF. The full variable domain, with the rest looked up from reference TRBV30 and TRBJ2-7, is SQTIHQWPATLVQPVGSPLSLECTVEGTSNPNLYWYRQAAGRGLQLLFYSVGIGQISSEVPQNLSASRPQDRQFILSSKKLLLSDSGFYLCAWSGTGRVSYEQYFGPGTRLTVT.

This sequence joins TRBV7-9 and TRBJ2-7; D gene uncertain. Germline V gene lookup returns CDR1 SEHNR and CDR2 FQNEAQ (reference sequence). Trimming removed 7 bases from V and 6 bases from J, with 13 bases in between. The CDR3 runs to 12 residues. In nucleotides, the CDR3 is TGTGCCAGCACCCTGCTTAAGAGCGAGCAGTACTTC. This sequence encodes CASTLLKSEQYF.

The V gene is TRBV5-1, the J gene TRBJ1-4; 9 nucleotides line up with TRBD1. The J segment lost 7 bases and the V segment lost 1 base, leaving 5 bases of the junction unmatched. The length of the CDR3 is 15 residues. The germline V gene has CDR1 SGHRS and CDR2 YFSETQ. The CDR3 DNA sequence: TGCGCCAGCAGCTTGTCGGGACAGGGACGTGAAAAACTGTTTTTT. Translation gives CASSLSGQGREKLFF.

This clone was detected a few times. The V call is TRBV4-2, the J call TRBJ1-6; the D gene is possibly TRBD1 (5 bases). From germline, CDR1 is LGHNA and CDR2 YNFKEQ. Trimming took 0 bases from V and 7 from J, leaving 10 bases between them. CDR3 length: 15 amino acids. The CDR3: CASSQDAGNNSPLHF. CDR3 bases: TGTGCCAGCAGCCAAGATGCAGGGAACAATTCACCCCTCCACTTT.

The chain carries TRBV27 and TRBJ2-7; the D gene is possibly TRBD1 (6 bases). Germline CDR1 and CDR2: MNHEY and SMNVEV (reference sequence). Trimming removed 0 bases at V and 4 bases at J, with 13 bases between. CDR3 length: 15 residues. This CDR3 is CASSLSSAGAYEQYF. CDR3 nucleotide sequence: TGTGCCAGCAGTTTATCGTCCGCAGGGGCGTACGAGCAGTACTTC.

This chain's CDR3 is CSVGTGRRQETQYF. CDR3 in DNA: TGCAGCGTTGGGACAGGACGGCGCCAAGAGACCCAGTACTTC. V usage is TRBV29-1 and J usage is TRBJ2-5; 7 bases agree with TRBD1. Unmatched junction bases numbered 6, after V lost 4 bases and J lost 1 base. CDR1 and CDR2 (germline): SQVTM, ANQGSEA. The CDR3 loop spans 14 amino acids.

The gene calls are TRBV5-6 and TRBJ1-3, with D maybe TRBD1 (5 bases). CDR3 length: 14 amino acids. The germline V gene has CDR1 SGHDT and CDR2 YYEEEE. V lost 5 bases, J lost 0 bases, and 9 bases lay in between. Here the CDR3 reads CASSRGSSGNTIYF. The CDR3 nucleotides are TGTGCCAGCAGTCGGGGGAGCTCTGGAAACACCATATATTTT.

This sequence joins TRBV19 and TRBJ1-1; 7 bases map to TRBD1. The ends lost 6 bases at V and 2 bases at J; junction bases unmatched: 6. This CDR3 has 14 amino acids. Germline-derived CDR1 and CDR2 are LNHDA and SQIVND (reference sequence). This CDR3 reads CASSERQGNTEAFF. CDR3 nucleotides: TGTGCCAGTAGCGAAAGACAGGGAAACACTGAAGCTTTCTTT.

This CDR3 reads CASSKTPGSYNEQFF. CDR3 sequence (DNA): TGTGCCAGCTCAAAAACTCCCGGCTCCTACAATGAGCAGTTCTTC. The chain couples TRBV18 to TRBJ2-1; D call uncertain. The CDR3 is 15 amino acids. The germline V gene has CDR1 KGHSH and CDR2 LQKENI. V was trimmed by 5 bases and J by 0 bases, leaving 11 bases between them.